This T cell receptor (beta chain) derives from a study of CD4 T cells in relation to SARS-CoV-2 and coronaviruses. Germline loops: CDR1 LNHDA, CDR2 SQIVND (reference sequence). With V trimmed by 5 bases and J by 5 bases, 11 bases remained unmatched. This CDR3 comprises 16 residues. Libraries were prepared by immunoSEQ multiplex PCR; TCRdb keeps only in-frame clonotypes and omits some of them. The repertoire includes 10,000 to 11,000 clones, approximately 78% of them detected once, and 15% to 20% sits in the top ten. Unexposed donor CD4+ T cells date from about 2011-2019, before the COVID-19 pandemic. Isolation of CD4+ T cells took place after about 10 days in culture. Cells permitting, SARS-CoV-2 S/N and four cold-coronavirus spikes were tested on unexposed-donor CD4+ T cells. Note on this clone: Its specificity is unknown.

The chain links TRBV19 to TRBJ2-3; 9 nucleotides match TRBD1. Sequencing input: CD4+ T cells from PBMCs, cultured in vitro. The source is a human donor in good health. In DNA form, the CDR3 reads TGTGCCAGTAGTTATGACAGGGGGTCGGGGGAAGATACGCAGTATTTT. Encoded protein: CASSYDRGSGEDTQYF.